This T cell receptor (beta chain) was recovered during a study of somatic mutations in cytotoxic T cells in rheumatoid arthritis. Study-level background: Blood from the patient (around 27 ml EDTA) was drawn right after diagnosis, pretreatment. Study-wide results and caveats: A single CD8+ clone exceeded 20% of CD8+ cells in 8 of 65 patients.

Germline CDR1 and CDR2: SGHAT and FQNNGV. This CDR3 has 15 amino acids. V lost 2 bases and J lost 5, with 13 bases in between. Points on this clone: Its antigen is unknown.

Some clones are missing from TCRdb's copy, which holds only in-frame ones; the method was immunoSEQ multiplex PCR. There are fewer than 11,000 clones in the sample; roughly 80% occur only once, and about 7.6% lies in the top ten. This receptor was taken from an adult with rheumatoid arthritis. Sequencing used CD8+ T cells sorted from blood. The V call is TRBV11-2, the J call TRBJ2-1; D perhaps matches TRBD2 (5 bases). Here the CDR3 reads CASSLIAPVHNEQFF. The CDR3 region has the DNA TGTGCCAGCAGCTTAATAGCGCCCGTCCACAATGAGCAGTTCTTC.